This entry lists 2 T cell receptor beta chains sequenced from one sample in a study of identifying expanded T cells in peripheral blood. The assay was immunoSEQ multiplex PCR, and TCRdb's table has in-frame clones only and misses some. The sample holds approximately 130,000 clones, 80% to 90% seen once. The sequencing input was blood. These receptors were taken from a person between 18 and 69 years old in good health.

This chain uses TRBV7-2 with TRBJ2-2; D remains ambiguous. Trimming removed 4 bases from V and 3 bases from J, with 3 bases in between. The germline CDR1 and CDR2 sequences are SGHTA and FQGNSA. The CDR3 has 12 residues. The DNA of the CDR3 is TGTGCCAGCAGCTCTTACACCGGGGAGCTGTTTTTT. This sequence encodes CASSSYTGELFF.

The chain links TRBV5-1 to TRBJ1-4; TRBD1 might be the D (6 bases). Deletions cut 1 base from V and 8 bases from J, with 12 bases between. Per the germline V gene, CDR1 is SGHRS and CDR2 is YFSETQ. The CDR3 extends over 14 amino acids. The CDR3 here is CASSLRSGDEKLFF. The DNA for the CDR3 is TGCGCCAGCAGCTTGCGGTCAGGGGACGAAAAACTGTTTTTT.